The rows below give T cell receptor beta chains drawn from one sample of a study of T cell responses to AZD1222 COVID-19 vaccine. This table comes from immunoSEQ multiplex PCR, and its TCRdb copy is limited to in-frame clones, with some not included. The repertoire holds 100,000 to 150,000 clones, with under 95% as singletons. The source material was peripheral blood, sampled 28 days after the second AZD1222 dose. These receptors were collected from an adult who received the AZD1222 COVID-19 vaccine. CDR3s include the opening cysteine and the closing phenylalanine or tryptophan. The D gene is left open where the match is weak. Clone size appears in some rows only: once, few, many, or a class for an expanded clone.

v_call	d_call	clone_size	cdr3_length	j_call	cdr3_nt	cdr3_aa
TRBV18	NA	NA	17	TRBJ2-3	TGTGCCAGCTCACCACGTAGTCAGGGAACCCGGACCGATACGCAGTATTTT	CASSPRSQGTRTDTQYF
TRBV21-1	NA	NA	18	TRBJ2-3	TGTGCCAGCGGATCCTCCACCGCCTCGGGGCCGGTCCCAGATACGCAGTATTTT	CASGSSTASGPVPDTQYF
TRBV9	NA	NA	15	TRBJ2-5	TGTGCCAGCAGCGTAAACGAGGTCAGGGGAAAGACCCAGTACTTC	CASSVNEVRGKTQYF
TRBV18	TRBD1	NA	16	TRBJ2-3	TGTGCCAGCTCAGTCGGGACAGGGGGTTCAGCAGATACGCAGTATTTT	CASSVGTGGSADTQYF
TRBV5-1	NA	NA	15	TRBJ2-7	TGCGCCAGCAGCTTGGTTGGAGGGGAATCCTACGAGCAGTACTTC	CASSLVGGESYEQYF
TRBV28	NA	NA	13	TRBJ1-1	TGTGCCAGCAGTTTCGGATTGAACACTGAAGCTTTCTTT	CASSFGLNTEAFF
TRBV5-1	NA	NA	16	TRBJ1-4	TGCGCCAGCAGCTTGACTACAGGGATGAGGAATGAAAAACTGTTTTTT	CASSLTTGMRNEKLFF
TRBV9	NA	NA	14	TRBJ1-5	TGTGCCAGCAGCCAAGGGTCTGAATATCAGCCCCAGCATTTT	CASSQGSEYQPQHF
TRBV14	NA	NA	15	TRBJ1-2	TGTGCCAGCAGCCAAGTATCCGGTTTGAGGAATGGCTACACCTTC	CASSQVSGLRNGYTF
TRBV6-5	TRBD1	NA	14	TRBJ1-1	TGTGCCAGCAGTTGGGGACAGGGGGCGTATGAAGCTTTCTTT	CASSWGQGAYEAFF
TRBV5-1	TRBD1	few	14	TRBJ2-7	TGCGCCAGCAGACCCGACAGGGCCCCCTACGAGCAGTACTTC	CASRPDRAPYEQYF
TRBV5-1	NA	NA	16	TRBJ2-1	TGCGCCAGCAGCCTGGGGTGGGGGAGCTCCTACAATGAGCAGTTCTTC	CASSLGWGSSYNEQFF
TRBV3-1/TRBV3-2	TRBD1	NA	17	TRBJ1-6	TGTGCCAGCAGCCAAGATCGAGGGGGCTTCTATAATTCACCCCTCCACTTT	CASSQDRGGFYNSPLHF
TRBV28	NA	NA	14	TRBJ1-4	TGTGCCAGCACGCACGCTAGGGGTGGAGAAAAACTGTTTTTT	CASTHARGGEKLFF
TRBV6-5	TRBD1	NA	13	TRBJ1-2	TGTGCCAGCAGGTGGACAGGGGACTATGGCTACACCTTC	CASRWTGDYGYTF
TRBV30	NA	once	13	TRBJ2-7	TGTGCCTGGAGTCAACTTAGCTCCTACGAGCAGTACTTC	CAWSQLSSYEQYF
TRBV27	NA	NA	14	TRBJ1-1	TGTGCCAGCGGCAAGCGGCGGGGGAACACTGAAGCTTTCTTT	CASGKRRGNTEAFF
TRBV6-6	NA	NA	12	TRBJ1-1	TGTGCCAGCAGTTACGGGAGGGCATTCGCTTTCTTT	CASSYGRAFAFF
TRBV7-2	NA	once	13	TRBJ1-5	TGTGCCAGCGGACAGACACGGGAACAGCCCCAGCATTTT	CASGQTREQPQHF
TRBV10-2	TRBD2	NA	13	TRBJ2-7	TGCGCCAGCATGGTGCGGGAGGGATACGAGCAGTACTTC	CASMVREGYEQYF
TRBV7-9	NA	once	15	TRBJ1-2	TGTGCCAGCAGCTCGTCCGGGACGCAAGGGGGTGGCTACACCTTC	CASSSSGTQGGGYTF
TRBV19	NA	NA	14	TRBJ1-1	TGTGCCAGTAGGCCCCGGGTCCAGAACACTGAAGCTTTCTTT	CASRPRVQNTEAFF
TRBV5-1	TRBD1	NA	15	TRBJ1-1	TGCGCCAGCAGCTTGTTGCCAGGGGGAGACACTGAAGCTTTCTTT	CASSLLPGGDTEAFF
TRBV6-6	NA	NA	15	TRBJ2-2	TGTGCCAGCAGGGGGGCGACGTCCAACACCGGGGAGCTGTTTTTT	CASRGATSNTGELFF
TRBV5-1	NA	NA	15	TRBJ2-7	TGCGCCAGCAGCTTGGTTCCAGGGGAATACTACGAGCAGTACTTC	CASSLVPGEYYEQYF
TRBV29-1	TRBD2	NA	14	TRBJ2-3	TGCAGCGTTGAGGCGGGGGGGGCCGCAGATACGCAGTATTTT	CSVEAGGAADTQYF
TRBV25-1	NA	NA	11	TRBJ2-3	TGTGCCAGCGGGGGTGGACATACGCAGTATTTT	CASGGGHTQYF
TRBV6-6	NA	NA	16	TRBJ1-6	TGTGCCAGCAGTTACTCCCACAGCTCCTATAATTCACCCCTCCACTTT	CASSYSHSSYNSPLHF
TRBV7-8	NA	NA	18	TRBJ2-6	TGTGCCAGCAGGAACCCGGGCCCAGGCATAGGCTGGGCCAACGTCCTGACTTTC	CASRNPGPGIGWANVLTF
TRBV28	NA	NA	14	TRBJ1-1	TGTGCCAGCAGTACGAACAGGGATGCGACGGAAGCTTTCTTT	CASSTNRDATEAFF
TRBV19	NA	NA	14	TRBJ1-2	TGTGCCAGTAGTCCGCAGCGGGGAAGCTATGGCTACACCTTC	CASSPQRGSYGYTF
TRBV13	NA	NA	12	TRBJ2-3	TGTGCCAGCAGCTTTTACGCAGATACGCAGTATTTT	CASSFYADTQYF
TRBV5-4	NA	NA	15	TRBJ2-5	TGTGCCAGCAGCCCCCCGACCGGGGACCAAGAGACCCAGTACTTC	CASSPPTGDQETQYF
TRBV9	TRBD1	NA	15	TRBJ1-2	TGTGCCAGCAGCGCCTTTGACAGGGCGCCGGGTGGCTACACCTTC	CASSAFDRAPGGYTF
TRBV5-1	TRBD1	NA	16	TRBJ2-7	TGCGCCAGCAGCTTGGGGGTCGGGACAGCGGTCTACGAGCAGTACTTC	CASSLGVGTAVYEQYF
TRBV3-1/TRBV3-2	NA	once	14	TRBJ1-2	TGTGCCAGCAGCCAAATACAGGGATATGGTGGCTACACCTTC	CASSQIQGYGGYTF
TRBV19	NA	NA	14	TRBJ1-4	TGTGCCAGTAGCCAAATCGGGCCGGGCGAAAAACTGTTTTTT	CASSQIGPGEKLFF
TRBV18	NA	NA	13	TRBJ2-7	TGTGCCAGCTCGCCCTCCCACTCCTACGAGCAGTACTTC	CASSPSHSYEQYF
TRBV14	NA	NA	16	TRBJ2-4	TGTGCCAGCAGCCAAACTACGGGGATGGCCAAAAACATTCAGTACTTC	CASSQTTGMAKNIQYF
TRBV10-3	NA	NA	13	TRBJ2-5	TGTGCCACCGCCCGGGGTATCCAAGAGACCCAGTACTTC	CATARGIQETQYF
TRBV18	NA	NA	13	TRBJ1-1	TGTGCCAGCTCACCACAAACAGGGATGGAAGCTTTCTTT	CASSPQTGMEAFF
TRBV3-1/TRBV3-2	TRBD2	NA	15	TRBJ2-1	TGTGCCAGCAGTCCTACTAGCGGAAGGAACAATGAGCAGTTCTTC	CASSPTSGRNNEQFF
TRBV18	TRBD2	NA	17	TRBJ2-1	TGTGCCAGCTCACCGCTAGCGGGAAACCCCAAAGGCGATGAGCAGTTCTTC	CASSPLAGNPKGDEQFF
TRBV28	NA	NA	12	TRBJ1-5	TGTGCCAGCAGTTTGCGGTACCAGCCCCAGCATTTT	CASSLRYQPQHF
TRBV11-2	TRBD2	once	15	TRBJ2-1	TGTGCCAGCAGCTTAGGTAGCGGGAGTATCTATGAGCAGTTCTTC	CASSLGSGSIYEQFF
TRBV5-4	NA	NA	12	TRBJ1-2	TGTGCCAGCAGCAGCAGCCTCTATGGCTACACCTTC	CASSSSLYGYTF
TRBV18	NA	NA	16	TRBJ1-3	TGTGCCAGCTCACCCTTCTCCCAGGACTCTGGAAACACCATATATTTT	CASSPFSQDSGNTIYF
TRBV6-5	NA	NA	14	TRBJ1-1	TGTGCCAGCAGTTACTCACCTGGGGGGGCTGAAGCTTTCTTT	CASSYSPGGAEAFF
TRBV28	NA	few	14	TRBJ2-7	TGTGCCAGCAAGGGGACGATTGGGCGCTACGAGCAGTACTTC	CASKGTIGRYEQYF